These T cell receptor beta chains were read from a single sample in a study of blood T cell repertoires in COVID-19. Generated by immunoSEQ multiplex PCR, the TCRdb table keeps only in-frame clones and is missing some. The sample holds approximately 150,000 clones, roughly 84% seen once. Sequencing was carried out using peripheral blood. All receptors come from a woman older than 75 with acute or convalescent COVID-19. Both conserved end residues are part of each CDR3. A D gene is named only where the DNA matches it firmly. Expanded clones are given a class, and other clones once, few, many or no size at all.

v_gene,j_gene,abundance,d_gene,CDR3nt,CDR3aa
TRBV7-8,TRBJ2-7,-,TRBD2,TGTGCCAGCAGCTTACAACTAGCGGGATCCAACGAGCAGTACTTC,CASSLQLAGSNEQYF
TRBV7-2,TRBJ2-3,-,TRBD2,TGTGCCAGCAGCTTGGGGGGGTCGGGGGATGGTACGCAGTATTTT,CASSLGGSGDGTQYF
TRBV5-1,TRBJ2-1,once,-,TGCGCCAGCAGCGGCGGGGAGTCCAATGAGCAGTTCTTC,CASSGGESNEQFF
TRBV6-5,TRBJ2-4,few,-,TGTGCCAGCAGTTTAGATGACGGAGTAGCCAAAAACATTCAGTACTTC,CASSLDDGVAKNIQYF
TRBV7-2,TRBJ2-5,-,-,TGTGCCAGCAGCGAATCCCGGCAAGAGACCCAGTACTTC,CASSESRQETQYF
TRBV5-6,TRBJ1-2,-,-,TGTGCCAGCAGCTCGGACAGCCTATATGGCTACACCTTC,CASSSDSLYGYTF
TRBV6-1,TRBJ1-2,-,-,TGTGCCAGCAGTGACACGGGTGGCTATGGCTACACCTTC,CASSDTGGYGYTF
TRBV11-2,TRBJ2-2,-,-,TGTGCCAGCAGTCAGGGGTTCGGGGAGCTGTTTTTT,CASSQGFGELFF
TRBV5-4,TRBJ2-3,few,TRBD2,TGTGCCAGCAGCCCGCGGACTAGCGGGGGGGGGACGCAGTATTTT,CASSPRTSGGGTQYF
TRBV6-6,TRBJ2-2,-,-,TGTGCCAGCAGCCGAGACCGGGACTGGCTAAGTACCGGGGAGCTGTTTTTT,CASSRDRDWLSTGELFF